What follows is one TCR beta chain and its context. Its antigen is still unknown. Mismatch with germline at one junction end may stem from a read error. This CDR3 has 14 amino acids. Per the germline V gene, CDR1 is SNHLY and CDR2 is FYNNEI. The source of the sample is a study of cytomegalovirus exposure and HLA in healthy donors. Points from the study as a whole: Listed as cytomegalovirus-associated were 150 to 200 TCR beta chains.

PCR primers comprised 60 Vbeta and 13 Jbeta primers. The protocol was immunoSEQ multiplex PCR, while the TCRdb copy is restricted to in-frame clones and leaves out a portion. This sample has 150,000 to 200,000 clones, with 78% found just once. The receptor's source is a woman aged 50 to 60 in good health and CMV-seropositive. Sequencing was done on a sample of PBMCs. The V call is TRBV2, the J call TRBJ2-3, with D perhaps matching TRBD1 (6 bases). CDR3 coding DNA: TGTGCCAGCAAGAGGGGGATTAGCACAGATACGCAATATTTT. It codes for CASKRGISTDTQYF.